This T cell receptor beta chain derives from a study of technical replicates of blood from a few donors. Only in-frame clones appear in the TCRdb table, and some are missing; sequencing was by immunoSEQ multiplex PCR. The table records about 83,000 clones, over 85% of them present only once. V was clipped by 5 bases and J by 2 bases, with 17 bases between them. Germline lookup yields CDR1 SEHNR and CDR2 FQNEAQ (reference sequence). This CDR3 has 16 amino acids. Sequencing was performed on T cells isolated from PBMCs. This clonotype was obtained from a human donor in good health. This chain uses TRBV7-9 with TRBJ2-3, with D perhaps matching TRBD2 (5 bases). This chain's CDR3 is CASSPTLSGLTDTQYF. The CDR3 nucleotides are TGTGCCAGCAGCCCCACCCTTTCAGGACTCACAGATACGCAGTATTTT. Drawing the rest from reference TRBV7-9 and TRBJ2-3, the complete variable domain is DTGVSQNPRHKITKRGQNVTFRCDPISEHNRLYWYRQTLGQGPEFLTYFQNEAQLEKSRLLSDRFSAERPKGSFSTLEIQRTEQGDSAMYLCASSPTLSGLTDTQYFGPGTRLTVL.